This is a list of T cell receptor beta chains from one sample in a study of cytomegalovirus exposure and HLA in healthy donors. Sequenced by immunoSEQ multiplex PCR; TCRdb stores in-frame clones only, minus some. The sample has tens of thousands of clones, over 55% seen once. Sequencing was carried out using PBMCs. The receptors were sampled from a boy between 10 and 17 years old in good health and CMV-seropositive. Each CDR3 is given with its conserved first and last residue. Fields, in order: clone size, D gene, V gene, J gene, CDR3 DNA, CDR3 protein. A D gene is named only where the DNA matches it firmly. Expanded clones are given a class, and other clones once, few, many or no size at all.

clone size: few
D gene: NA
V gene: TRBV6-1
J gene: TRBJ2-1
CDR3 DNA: TGTGCCAGCAGTTCCGGGTTGTCCTACAATGAGCAGTTCTTC
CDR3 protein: CASSSGLSYNEQFF

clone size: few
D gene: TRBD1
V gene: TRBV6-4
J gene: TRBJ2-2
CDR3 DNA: TGTGCCTCAAGGCGGGGACAGGAGACCGGGGAGCTGTTTTTT
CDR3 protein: CASRRGQETGELFF

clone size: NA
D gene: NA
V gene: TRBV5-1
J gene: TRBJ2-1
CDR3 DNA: TGCGCCAGCAGCTTGACAGTCATCTACAATGAGCAGTTCTTC
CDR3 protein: CASSLTVIYNEQFF

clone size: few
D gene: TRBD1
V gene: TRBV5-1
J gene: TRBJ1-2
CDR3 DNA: TGCGCCAGCAGCTGGGAGTCCGGACAGGGATTTTATGGCTACACCTTC
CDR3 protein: CASSWESGQGFYGYTF

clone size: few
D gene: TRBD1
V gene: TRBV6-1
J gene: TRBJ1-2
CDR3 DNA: TGTGCCAGCAGTGAATCCCCGGGACAGGGACTCTATGGCTACACCTTC
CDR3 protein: CASSESPGQGLYGYTF

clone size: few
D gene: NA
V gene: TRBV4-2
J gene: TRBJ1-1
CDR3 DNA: TGTGCCAGCAGCCAAGACAGAATGAACACTGAAGCTTTCTTT
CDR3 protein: CASSQDRMNTEAFF

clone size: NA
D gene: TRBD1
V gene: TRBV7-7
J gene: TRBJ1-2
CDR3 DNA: TGTGCTAGCAGCTCTAGGGACAGGGTGAGGAACTATGGCTACACCTTC
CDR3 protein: CASSSRDRVRNYGYTF

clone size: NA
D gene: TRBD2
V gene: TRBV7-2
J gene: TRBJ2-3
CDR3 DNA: TGTGCCAGCAGCTTAGCGAGTAGCGGGGCCACAGATACGCAGTATTTT
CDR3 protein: CASSLASSGATDTQYF

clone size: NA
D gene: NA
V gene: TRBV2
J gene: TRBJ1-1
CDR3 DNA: TGTGCCAGCACTGGGGACAAATTGAACACTGAAGCTTTCTTT
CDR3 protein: CASTGDKLNTEAFF

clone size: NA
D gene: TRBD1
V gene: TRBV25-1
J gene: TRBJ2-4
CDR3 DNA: TGTGCCAGCAGTGGGACAGGGGGTGACAAAAACATTCAGTACTTC
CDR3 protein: CASSGTGGDKNIQYF

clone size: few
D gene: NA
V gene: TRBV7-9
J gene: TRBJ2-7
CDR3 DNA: TGTGCCAGCAGCTTATCAGGGGCTTTTGACGAGCAGTACTTC
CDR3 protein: CASSLSGAFDEQYF

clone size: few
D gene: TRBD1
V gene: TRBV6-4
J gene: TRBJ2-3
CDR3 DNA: TGTGCCAGCAGTTCACAAAGAAAGGAAAGGACAGGTCTAGGGGATACGCAGTATTTT
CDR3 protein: CASSSQRKERTGLGDTQYF

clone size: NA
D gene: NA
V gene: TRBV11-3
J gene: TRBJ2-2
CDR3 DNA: TGTGCCAGCAGCCGGGAGAACACCGGGGAGCTGTTTTTT
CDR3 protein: CASSRENTGELFF

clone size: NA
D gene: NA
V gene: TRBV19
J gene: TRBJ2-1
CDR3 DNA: TGTGCCAGTAGCCGACAATATCCCTACAATGAGCAGTTCTTC
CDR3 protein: CASSRQYPYNEQFF

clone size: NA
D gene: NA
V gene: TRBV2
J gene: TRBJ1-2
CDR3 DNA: TGTGCCAGCAGTGAAATGGACACCCTCTATGGCTACACCTTC
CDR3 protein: CASSEMDTLYGYTF

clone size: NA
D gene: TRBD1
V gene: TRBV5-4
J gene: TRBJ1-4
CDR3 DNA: TGTGCCAGCAGCTTGGGACCCGCACAGGGGAGGAATGAAAAACTGTTTTTT
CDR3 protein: CASSLGPAQGRNEKLFF

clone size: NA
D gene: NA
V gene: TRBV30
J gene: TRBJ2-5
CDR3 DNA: TGTGCCTGGAGGGCCCGGGACTGGGGGGAAGAGACCCAGTACTTC
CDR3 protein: CAWRARDWGEETQYF

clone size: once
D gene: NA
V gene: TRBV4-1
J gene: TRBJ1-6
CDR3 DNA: TGCGCCAGCAGCCCTCGTTTTCCGAATTCACCCCTCCACTTT
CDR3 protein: CASSPRFPNSPLHF

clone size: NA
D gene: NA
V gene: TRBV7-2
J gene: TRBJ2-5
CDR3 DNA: TGTGCCAGCAGCTCGCCTCGACAGTTGGAGACCCAGTACTTC
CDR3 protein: CASSSPRQLETQYF

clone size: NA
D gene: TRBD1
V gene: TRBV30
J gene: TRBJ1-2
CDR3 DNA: TGTGCCTGGATACCCGGACAGGGAGGCTATGGCTACACCTTC
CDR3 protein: CAWIPGQGGYGYTF

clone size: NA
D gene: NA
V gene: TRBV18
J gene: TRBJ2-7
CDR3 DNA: TGTGCCAGCTCAGCGGACAGAGGGGAGCAGTACTTC
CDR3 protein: CASSADRGEQYF

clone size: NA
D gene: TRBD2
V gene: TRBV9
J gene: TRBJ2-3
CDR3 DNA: TGTGCCAGCAGCGTAGAAGTGGCTAGCGGGGGGGTACAAGATACGCAGTATTTT
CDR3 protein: CASSVEVASGGVQDTQYF

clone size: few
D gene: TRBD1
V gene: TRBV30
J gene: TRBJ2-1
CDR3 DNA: TGTGCCTGGAGTCCCACTATAGGGGGACAGCTCTTCAATGAGCAGTTCTTC
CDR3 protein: CAWSPTIGGQLFNEQFF

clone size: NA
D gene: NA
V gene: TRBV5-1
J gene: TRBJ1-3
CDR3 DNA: TGCGCCAGCAGCTTGGAGGTCGGAGGCAGATCTGGAAACACCATATATTTT
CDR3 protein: CASSLEVGGRSGNTIYF

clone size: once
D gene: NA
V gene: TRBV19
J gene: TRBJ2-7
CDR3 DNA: TGTGCCAGTAGTATAGCCACAGGAACCTACGAGCAGTACTTC
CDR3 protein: CASSIATGTYEQYF

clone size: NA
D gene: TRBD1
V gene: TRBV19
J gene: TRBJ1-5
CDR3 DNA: TGTGCCAGTAGTAGGGGGACAGTGGGCAATCAGCCCCAGCATTTT
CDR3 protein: CASSRGTVGNQPQHF

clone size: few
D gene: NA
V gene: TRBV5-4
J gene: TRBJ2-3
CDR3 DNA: TGTGCCAGCAGCTTGAGAGGGGGGGGCACAGATACGCAGTATTTT
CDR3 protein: CASSLRGGGTDTQYF

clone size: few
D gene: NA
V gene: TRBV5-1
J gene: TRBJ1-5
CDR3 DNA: TGCGCCAGCAGCTTGGGGCCTAATCAGCCCCAGCATTTT
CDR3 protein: CASSLGPNQPQHF

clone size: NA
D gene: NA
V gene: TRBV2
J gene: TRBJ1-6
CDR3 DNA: TGTGCCAGCAGGAGCGACAGCTCCTATAATTCACCCCTCCACTTT
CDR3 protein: CASRSDSSYNSPLHF

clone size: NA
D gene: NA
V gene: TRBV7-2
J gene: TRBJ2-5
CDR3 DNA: TGTGCCAGCAGCGGGCGACAGAAAGAGACCCAGTACTTC
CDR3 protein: CASSGRQKETQYF

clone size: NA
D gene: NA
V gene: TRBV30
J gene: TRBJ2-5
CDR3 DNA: TGTGCCTGGAGTTGGGGAGACAGGCGGTACCAAGAGACCCAGTACTTC
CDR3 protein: CAWSWGDRRYQETQYF

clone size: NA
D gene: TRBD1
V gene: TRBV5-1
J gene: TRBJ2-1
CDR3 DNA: TGCGCCAGCAGCTTAGCGGGACAGGGTATGAATGAGCAGTTCTTC
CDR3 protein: CASSLAGQGMNEQFF

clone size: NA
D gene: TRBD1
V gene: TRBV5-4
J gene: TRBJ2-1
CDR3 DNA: TGTGCCAGCAGAGTGACTTTGGGACAGGGTGCGGATGAGCAGTTCTTC
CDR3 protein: CASRVTLGQGADEQFF

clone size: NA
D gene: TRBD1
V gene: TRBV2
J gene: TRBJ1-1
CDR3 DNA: TGTGCCAGCAACCTTAACAGGGGATACACTGAAGCTTTCTTT
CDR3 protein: CASNLNRGYTEAFF

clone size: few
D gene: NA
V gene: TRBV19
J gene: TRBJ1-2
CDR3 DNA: TGTGCCAGTAATCAGTATATCCACTATGGCTACACCTTC
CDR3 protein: CASNQYIHYGYTF

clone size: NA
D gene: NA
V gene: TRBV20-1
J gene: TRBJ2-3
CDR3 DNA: TGCAGTGCCAGTTGGGGGGGCACGCAGTATTTT
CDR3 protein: CSASWGGTQYF

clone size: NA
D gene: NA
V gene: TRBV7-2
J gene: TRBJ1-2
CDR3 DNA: TGTGCCAGCAGCTCATATCGCCCGGACCCCGGGGATGGCTACACCTTC
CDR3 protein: CASSSYRPDPGDGYTF

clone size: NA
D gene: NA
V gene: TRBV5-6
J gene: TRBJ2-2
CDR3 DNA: TGTGCCAGCAGCCAGGTCGGCGGGGAGCTGTTTTTT
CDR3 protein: CASSQVGGELFF

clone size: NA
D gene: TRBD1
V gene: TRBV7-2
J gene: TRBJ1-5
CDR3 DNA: TGTGCCAGCAGCTTGTGGGGACAGGGCGATCAGCCCCAGCATTTT
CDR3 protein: CASSLWGQGDQPQHF

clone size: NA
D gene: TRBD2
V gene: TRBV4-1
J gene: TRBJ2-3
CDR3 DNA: TGCGCCAGCAGCCAAGGACTAGCGGGGGGAGGGGATACGCAGTATTTT
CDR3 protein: CASSQGLAGGGDTQYF

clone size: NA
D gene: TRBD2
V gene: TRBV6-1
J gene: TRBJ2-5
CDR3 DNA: TGTGCCAGCAGTGAAAGGAGCGCGGCGCTAGCGGGAGGACAAAGGGAGACCCAGTACTTC
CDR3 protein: CASSERSAALAGGQRETQYF

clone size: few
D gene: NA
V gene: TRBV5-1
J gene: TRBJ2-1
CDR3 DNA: TGCGCCAGCAGCCCCAGGGATCGCTCCTACAATGAGCAGTTCTTC
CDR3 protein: CASSPRDRSYNEQFF

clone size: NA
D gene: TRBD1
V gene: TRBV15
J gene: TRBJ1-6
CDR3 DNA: TGTGCCACCAGCACTGACACAGGGGGCGGTTCACCCCTCCACTTT
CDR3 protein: CATSTDTGGGSPLHF

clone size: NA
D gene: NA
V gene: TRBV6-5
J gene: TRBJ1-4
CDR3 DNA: TGTGCCAGCAGTCCCCAGGGTAGTTATGAAAAACTGTTTTTT
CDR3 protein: CASSPQGSYEKLFF

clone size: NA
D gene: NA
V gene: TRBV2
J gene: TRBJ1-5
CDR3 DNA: TGTGCCAGCAGTGAAGGGGGAGGCAATCAGCCCCAGCATTTT
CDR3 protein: CASSEGGGNQPQHF

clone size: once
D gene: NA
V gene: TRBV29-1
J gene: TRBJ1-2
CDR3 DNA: TGCAGCGTTGTTGGGCAGACTAACTATGGCTACACCTTC
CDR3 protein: CSVVGQTNYGYTF

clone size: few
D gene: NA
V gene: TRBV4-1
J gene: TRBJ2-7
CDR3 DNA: TGCGCCAGCAGCCAAGATTTCGGGAGATACGAGCAGTACTTC
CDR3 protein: CASSQDFGRYEQYF

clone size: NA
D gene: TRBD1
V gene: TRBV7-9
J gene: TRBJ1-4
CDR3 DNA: TGTGCCAGCAGCCCCGAGGACAGGGGTGAAAAACTGTTTTTT
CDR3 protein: CASSPEDRGEKLFF

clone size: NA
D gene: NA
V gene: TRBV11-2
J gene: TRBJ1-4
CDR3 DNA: TGTGCCAGCAGCTCGCGATCGGGGGAAAAACTGTTTTTT
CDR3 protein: CASSSRSGEKLFF

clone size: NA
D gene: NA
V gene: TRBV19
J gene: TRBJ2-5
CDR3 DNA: TGTGCCAGTAGTATAACCGGCAGGGGCCTTGGTGAGACCCAGTACTTC
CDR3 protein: CASSITGRGLGETQYF

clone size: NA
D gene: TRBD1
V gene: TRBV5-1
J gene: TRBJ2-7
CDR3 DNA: TGCGCCAGCAGCTTGAGGGACAGGGGCTCTTACGAGCAGTACTTC
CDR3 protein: CASSLRDRGSYEQYF

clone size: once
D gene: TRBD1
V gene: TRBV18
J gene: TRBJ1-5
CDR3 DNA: TGTGCCAGCTCACCGACAGGGGGCGGGAATCAGCCCCAGCATTTT
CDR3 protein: CASSPTGGGNQPQHF

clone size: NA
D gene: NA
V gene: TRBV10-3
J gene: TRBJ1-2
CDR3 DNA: TGTGCCATCAGCGGGGTGGGGGGGCCATACTATGGCTACACCTTC
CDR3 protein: CAISGVGGPYYGYTF